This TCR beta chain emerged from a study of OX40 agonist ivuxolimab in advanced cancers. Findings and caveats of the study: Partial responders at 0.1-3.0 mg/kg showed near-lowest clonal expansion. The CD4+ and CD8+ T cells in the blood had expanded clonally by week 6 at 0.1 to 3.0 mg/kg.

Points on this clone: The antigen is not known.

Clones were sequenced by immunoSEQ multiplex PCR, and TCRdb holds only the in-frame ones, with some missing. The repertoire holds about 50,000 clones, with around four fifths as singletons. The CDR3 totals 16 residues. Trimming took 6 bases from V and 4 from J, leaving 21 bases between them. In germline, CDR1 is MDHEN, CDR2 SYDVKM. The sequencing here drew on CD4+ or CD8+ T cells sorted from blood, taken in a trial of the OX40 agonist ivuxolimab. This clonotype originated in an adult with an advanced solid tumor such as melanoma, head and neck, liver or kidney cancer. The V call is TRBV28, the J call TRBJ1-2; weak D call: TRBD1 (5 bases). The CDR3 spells CASSLGGAGGIYGYTF. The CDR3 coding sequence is TGTGCCAGCAGCCTTGGCGGCGCGGGGGGGATCTATGGCTACACCTTC.